The rows below give T cell receptor beta chains drawn from one sample of a study of blood T cell repertoires in COVID-19. TCRdb's table, derived via immunoSEQ multiplex PCR, lists solely in-frame clones and lacks some. This table holds about 110,000 clones, around four fifths found once. Sequences were obtained from peripheral blood. The receptors originated from a woman aged 55-70 years with acute or convalescent COVID-19. Both conserved end residues are part of each CDR3. A D gene is named only where the DNA matches it firmly. Clone size, where shown, is once, few, many, or a class for clones that have expanded.

J | V | D | size | DNA | CDR3
TRBJ2-1 | TRBV6-5 | TRBD1 | NA | TGTGCCAGCAGTTGGGCACAGGGGGCTGAGCAGTTCTTC | CASSWAQGAEQFF
TRBJ2-7 | TRBV27 | NA | NA | TGTGCCAGCAGTTTCCTGGCAAAGGGGAATTCGGGCGAGCAGTACTTC | CASSFLAKGNSGEQYF
TRBJ2-5 | TRBV12-3/TRBV12-4 | NA | NA | TGTGCCAGCAAACCCGACTCGCAAGAGACCCAGTACTTC | CASKPDSQETQYF
TRBJ2-1 | TRBV7-4 | TRBD2 | once | TGTGCCAGCAGCTTTAGCGGGGGGATTATCGATGAGCAGTTCTTC | CASSFSGGIIDEQFF
TRBJ1-4 | TRBV2 | NA | NA | TGTGCCAGCAGTTGGATCGCGGCTAATGAAAAACTGTTTTTT | CASSWIAANEKLFF
TRBJ1-1 | TRBV29-1 | TRBD1 | NA | TGCAGCGTTGCGGACAGGGTCACTGAAGCTTTCTTT | CSVADRVTEAFF
TRBJ2-2 | TRBV27 | NA | few | TGTGCCAGCCTTCCGGGTAGCCGACACACCGGGGAGCTGTTTTTT | CASLPGSRHTGELFF
TRBJ2-1 | TRBV3-1/TRBV3-2 | TRBD2 | NA | TGTGCCAGCAGCCAAGTCGGCGGGGGGACCCCCTACAATGAGCAGTTCTTC | CASSQVGGGTPYNEQFF
TRBJ1-3 | TRBV15 | TRBD1 | NA | TGTGCCACCAGCGTTAAGGGGGCCCTTGGAAACACCATATATTTT | CATSVKGALGNTIYF
TRBJ1-2 | TRBV27 | NA | once | TGTGCCAGCAGTTCTACGGCGGGTGGCTACACCTTC | CASSSTAGGYTF